Sequencing of this T cell receptor beta chain was carried out in a study of CD8+CD57+ T cells in acquired aplastic anemia. Overall study context: Roughly 3.2 ug was the average amount of DNA from sorted CD4+ and CD8+ cells.

V dropped 5 bases and J dropped 4 bases, with 18 bases sitting between them. Germline loops: CDR1 SEHNR, CDR2 FQNEAQ (reference sequence). CDR3 length equals 15 residues. Study results and caveats: Found in both controls and patients were some 30 CD8+ CDR3 sequences.

Details on this clonotype: Its antigen is as yet unknown.

Using genomic DNA as the template, TCR beta VDJ and CDR3 profiling was carried out. Each CDR3 protein gets one entry after TCRdb re-called the reads with MiXCR. The sample holds 200,000 to 250,000 distinct CDR3 sequences; 55% to 65% are singletons and the top ten take roughly 62%. All sequencing subjects had displayed CD8+CD57+ cell expansion on flow cytometry. Sequencing was done on a sample of sorted CD4+, CD8+, or CD8+CD57+ T cells (not recorded which) from PBMCs. The rearrangement uses TRBV7-9 and TRBJ2-7, with D tentatively TRBD1 or TRBD2 (6 bases each). The receptor comes from a human donor with aplastic anemia. CDR3 DNA: TGTGCCAGCAGCCCCGATTTAGGGGGAGGATACGAGCAGTACTTC. It yields the protein CASSPDLGGGYEQYF.